Below are 24 T cell receptor beta chains sequenced from a single sample in a study of blood T cell repertoires in COVID-19. The assay was immunoSEQ multiplex PCR, and TCRdb's table has in-frame clones only and misses some. The table records roughly 220,000 clones, 80% of them present only once. The specimen was peripheral blood. These receptor sequences come from a woman aged 70-85 years with acute or convalescent COVID-19.

V gene TRBV28 combines with J gene TRBJ1-5, with D perhaps TRBD1 (6 bases). Germline V gene sequence: CDR1 MDHEN, CDR2 SYDVKM. Trimming stripped 8 bases from V and 6 bases from J, with 11 bases between. The CDR3 covers 12 residues. CDR3 loop: CASGEQGQPQHF. CDR3 DNA: TGTGCCAGCGGGGAACAGGGTCAGCCCCAGCATTTT.

This chain joins TRBV5-8 and TRBJ1-1; a possible D gene is TRBD1 (5 bases). CDR3 size: 14 residues. With 0 bases removed from V and 4 bases from J, the gap between germline ends came to 10 bases. CDR1 SGHTS and CDR2 YDEGEE come from the germline V gene. CDR3 DNA: TGTGCCAGCAGCTTGGGCAGGGTGGGCACTGAAGCTTTCTTT. It is translated as CASSLGRVGTEAFF.

V is TRBV7-9 and J is TRBJ2-7, with D hard to call. With 2 bases removed from V and 6 bases from J, the gap between germline ends came to 5 bases. The CDR3 is 11 residues long. Germline loops: CDR1 SEHNR, CDR2 FQNEAQ (reference sequence). The CDR3 nucleotides are TGTGCCAGCAGCTTACAATTCGAGCAGTACTTC. It encodes CASSLQFEQYF. Supplemented by reference TRBV7-9 and TRBJ2-7, the full variable domain reads DTGVSQNPRHKITKRGQNVTFRCDPISEHNRLYWYRQTLGQGPEFLTYFQNEAQLEKSRLLSDRFSAERPKGSFSTLEIQRTEQGDSAMYLCASSLQFEQYFGPGTRLTVT.

The chain has TRBV28 and TRBJ2-3; TRBD2 agrees at 7 bases. This CDR3 contains 14 residues. The V gene end was trimmed by 6 bases and the J gene end by 5 bases; junction bases not matched to a gene: 8. The germline V gene has CDR1 MDHEN and CDR2 SYDVKM. The CDR3 coding sequence is TGTGCCAGCAGGCCAGGACTAGTAGGAGATACGCAGTATTTT. Its protein product is CASRPGLVGDTQYF.

The rearrangement uses TRBV6-5 and TRBJ2-7; the D gene is possibly TRBD1 (6 bases). This CDR3 spans 13 amino acids. The V gene lost 8 bases and the J gene lost 0 bases, with 11 bases spanning the gap. Germline values: CDR1 MNHEY, CDR2 SVGAGI. This CDR3 is CASGPDSSYEQYF. The CDR3 nucleotides are TGTGCCAGCGGCCCGGACAGCTCCTACGAGCAGTACTTC.

The genes are TRBV4-1 and TRBJ1-1; 7 bases fit TRBD1. The CDR3 is made up of 14 amino acids. Germline CDR1 is MGHRA and CDR2 is YSYEKL. With V trimmed by 1 base and J by 8 bases, 7 bases remained unmatched. DNA of the CDR3: TGCGCCAGCAGCCAAGGACAGGGCCTGGGCGAAGCTTTCTTT. Protein product: CASSQGQGLGEAFF.

The chain has TRBV5-1 and TRBJ1-3; TRBD1 matches at 8 bases. From germline, CDR1 is SGHRS and CDR2 YFSETQ. CDR3 size: 16 residues. The ends lost 0 bases at V and 0 bases at J; junction bases unmatched: 2. The CDR3 region has the DNA TGCGCCAGCAGCTTGGTGGGACAGGACTCTGGAAACACCATATATTTT. Protein product: CASSLVGQDSGNTIYF.

This chain connects TRBV6-5 to TRBJ2-5; 10 positions match TRBD1. From germline, CDR1 is MNHEY and CDR2 SVGAGI. The CDR3 spans 15 residues. Trimming at V came to 0 bases and at J to 6 bases, leaving 4 bases not matched to a gene. The chain's CDR3 is CASSYSTGGGKTQYF. DNA for the CDR3: TGTGCCAGCAGTTACTCGACAGGGGGCGGAAAGACCCAGTACTTC.

The V and J genes are TRBV30 and TRBJ1-1, with TRBD1 matching 8 bases. CDR1 and CDR2 (germline): GTSNPN, SVGIG (reference sequence). V dropped 3 bases and J dropped 5; count of bases not matched to a gene: 5. This CDR3 is built from 13 residues. The CDR3 nucleotides read TGTGCCTGGAGCAGGGGGCGAAGAACTGAAGCTTTCTTT. Translation: CAWSRGRRTEAFF. The full variable domain, rest sourced from reference TRBV30 and TRBJ1-1, is SQTIHQWPATLVQPVGSPLSLECTVEGTSNPNLYWYRQAAGRGLQLLFYSVGIGQISSEVPQNLSASRPQDRQFILSSKKLLLSDSGFYLCAWSRGRRTEAFFGQGTRLTVV.

This sequence joins TRBV6-4 and TRBJ2-1; 8 nucleotides align to TRBD2. CDR1 is MRHNA and CDR2 is SNTAGT in the germline V gene. The CDR3 totals 13 residues. V was pared by 8 bases and J by 7 bases, with 7 bases of the junction left unmatched. The CDR3 loop reads CASSREVRNEQFF. The CDR3 DNA sequence: TGTGCCAGCTCGCGGGAGGTACGGAATGAGCAGTTCTTC.

The chain is built from TRBV4-2 and TRBJ2-7; D unclear. The CDR3 runs 16 residues. Trimming removed 4 bases at V and 2 bases at J, with 18 bases between. In germline, CDR1 is LGHNA, CDR2 YNFKEQ. This CDR3 is CASSPGAAALPYEQYF. The CDR3 DNA is TGTGCCAGCAGCCCCGGTGCGGCAGCGCTCCCCTACGAGCAGTACTTC.

This clone was picked up one time. The V call is TRBV9, the J call TRBJ2-7; D remains ambiguous. The germline V gene has CDR1 SGDLS and CDR2 YYNGEE. Trimming cost V 2 bases and J 0 bases, with 9 bases left between them. The CDR3 is 14 residues long. CDR3 nucleotide sequence: TGTGCCAGCAGCGTCTCCTGGCCCTCCTACGAGCAGTACTTC. This codes for CASSVSWPSYEQYF.

The chain combines TRBV6-5 with TRBJ2-5; TRBD1 matches at 11 bases. Unmatched junction bases numbered 9, after V lost 7 bases and J lost 5 bases. Germline V gene data show CDR1 as MNHEY and CDR2 as SVGAGI. The CDR3 has 15 amino acids. The DNA for the CDR3 is TGTGCCAGCACTTCCCCGGACAGGGGGCTTGAGACCCAGTACTTC. This sequence encodes CASTSPDRGLETQYF.

The rearrangement joins TRBV24-1 to TRBJ2-1; D might be TRBD1 (5 bases). The V gene lost 5 bases and the J gene lost 9 bases, with 19 bases spanning the gap. The V gene's germline CDR1 is KGHDR and CDR2 SFDVKD. The CDR3 has 15 amino acids. CDR3 in DNA: TGTGCCACCAGTGGGGGCATAGCCCCAGTGAGTGAGCAGTTCTTC. Protein sequence: CATSGGIAPVSEQFF.

V and J are TRBV28 and TRBJ1-4; D is perhaps TRBD1 (5 bases). CDR1 is MDHEN and CDR2 is SYDVKM in the germline V gene. CDR3 length: 13 residues. The V end lost 10 bases, the J end lost 10 bases, and 19 bases lay between the germline ends. CDR3 DNA sequence: TGTGCCACCACTTGGGGGAGGGAGAGAAAACTGTTTTTT. Translating gives CATTWGRERKLFF.

The genes are TRBV18 and TRBJ1-5; 8 nucleotides align to TRBD1. Trimming cost V 1 base and J 7 bases; bases outside gene matches: 9. This CDR3 region has 16 residues. CDR1 is KGHSH and CDR2 is LQKENI in the germline V gene. The CDR3 DNA reads as TGTGCCAGCTCACCACAGAGGACAGGGACGGGGCAGCCCCAGCATTTT. As protein: CASSPQRTGTGQPQHF.

The CDR3 here is CASSFTSPRTGELFF. In DNA form, the CDR3 reads TGCGCCAGCAGCTTTACTAGCCCTCGCACCGGGGAGCTGTTTTTT. This rearrangement joins TRBV5-1 to TRBJ2-2; perhaps TRBD2 as D (6 bases). V lost 2 bases and J 4 bases, leaving 12 bases between the germline ends. The germline V gene encodes CDR1 SGHRS and CDR2 YFSETQ. CDR3 length: 15 residues.

This clone was counted ten times or more. The chain is built from TRBV5-4 and TRBJ2-3, with 10 bases that match TRBD2. CDR1 SGHNT and CDR2 YYREEE come from the germline V gene (reference sequence). The CDR3 is 19 amino acids. V shed 5 bases and J 0 bases; nucleotides not matched to a gene: 15. The CDR3, as DNA: TGTGCCAGCAGTCCCTTCCCTAGCGGGAGAGTTTCTAGCACAGATACGCAGTATTTT. Encoded protein: CASSPFPSGRVSSTDTQYF.

The chain recombines TRBV29-1 with TRBJ1-1; possibly TRBD1 for D (6 bases). The V and J ends lost 4 bases and 3 bases respectively, with 9 bases between them. This CDR3 has 12 amino acids. Germline V lookup: CDR1 SQVTM, CDR2 ANQGSEA. The CDR3 coding sequence is TGCAGCGTTGCCCAGGGGTACACTGAAGCTTTCTTT. Translating gives CSVAQGYTEAFF.

The chain joins TRBV5-1 to TRBJ1-2; 8 positions agree with TRBD1. CDR1 and CDR2 (germline): SGHRS, YFSETQ. With 4 bases clipped from V and 0 bases from J, the junction kept 5 bases outside the gene matches. The CDR3 is 15 residues long. CDR3 protein: CASSQTGAPNYGYTF. In nucleotides, the CDR3 is TGCGCCAGCAGCCAGACAGGGGCACCTAACTATGGCTACACCTTC. Together with reference TRBV5-1 and TRBJ1-2, the CDR3 gives the full variable domain: KAGVTQTPRYLIKTRGQQVTLSCSPISGHRSVSWYQQTPGQGLQFLFEYFSETQRNKGNFPGRFSGRQFSNSRSEMNVSTLELGDSALYLCASSQTGAPNYGYTFGSGTRLTVV.

The chain joins TRBV24-1 to TRBJ2-1; 10 bases match TRBD2. Germline assignment: CDR1 KGHDR and CDR2 SFDVKD. CDR3 length: 18 residues. V gave up 3 bases and J gave up 1 base; unmatched junction bases: 8. This chain's CDR3 is CATSDPSLAGQSYNEQFF. The CDR3 nucleotides are TGTGCCACCAGTGATCCGTCACTAGCGGGACAATCCTACAATGAGCAGTTCTTC.

The chain has TRBV29-1 and TRBJ2-7; unclear D gene. In germline, CDR1 is SQVTM, CDR2 ANQGSEA. Trimming removed 4 bases from V and 0 bases from J, with 4 bases in between. This CDR3 contains 11 residues. The CDR3, as DNA: TGCAGCGTTGTACTCTCCTACGAGCAGTACTTC. This encodes CSVVLSYEQYF.

In this sample, this clone turned up once. One junction end does not reproduce the germline sequence, and a read error may be involved. The chain combines TRBV7-7 with TRBJ1-1, with 8 bases fitting TRBD1. The CDR3 runs to 16 residues. In germline, CDR1 is SSHAT, CDR2 FNYEAQ (reference sequence). For the CDR3, the DNA is TGTGCTAGCAGCTTAGCTCGGACAGGGTGGAACACTGAAGCTTTCTTT. It yields the protein CASSLARTGWNTEAFF.

This chain uses TRBV6-6 with TRBJ2-7; 8 bases line up with TRBD1. This CDR3 contains 16 residues. J was trimmed by 0 bases and V by 4 bases; bases with no gene match: 8. CDR1 and CDR2 from the germline V gene are MNHNY and SVGAGI (reference sequence). The CDR3 region has the DNA TGTGCCAGCAGTTCGCAGACAGGGGATCGCTCCTACGAGCAGTACTTC. Protein sequence: CASSSQTGDRSYEQYF.